This T cell receptor beta chain is from a study of blood T cell repertoires in COVID-19. About the research overall: There were acute and convalescent COVID-19 samples, and they came from the United States, Italy and Spain. PBMCs, B-cell-depleted T cells, or T cells were the source of the cDNA or gDNA that made up the material.

This clone was counted between two and nine times. Authors' processing steps: Estimates of nucleated cell counts were drawn from the amplification of reference gene primers. The data were produced by immunoSEQ multiplex PCR, yet TCRdb's version contains in-frame clones alone and is incomplete. V and J calls plus clone size are reproduced from that table; the DNA served to infer D and trimming. The data show approximately 170,000 clones, with approximately 86% seen just once and around 6.9% held by the top ten. A Seattle source enrolled patients during active infection and followed them longitudinally. There are 15 residues in the CDR3. V was shortened by 4 bases and J by 1 base, with 13 bases between the two germline ends. Looked up from germline, CDR1 is SNHLY and CDR2 is FYNNEI.

The TCR originated in an elderly man with COVID-19, enrolled during active disease. The sample comprised peripheral blood. The chain employs TRBV2 and TRBJ1-1; D is perhaps TRBD1 (6 bases). This chain's CDR3 is CASSAQGLGNTEAFF. CDR3 DNA sequence: TGTGCCAGCAGTGCTCAGGGGCTCGGGAACACTGAAGCTTTCTTT. The full variable domain, in which reference TRBV2 and TRBJ1-1 provide the parts outside the CDR3, is EPEVTQTPSHQVTQMGQEVILRCVPISNHLYFYWYRQILGQKVEFLVSFYNNEISEKSEIFDDQFSVERPDGSNFTLKIRSTKLEDSAMYFCASSAQGLGNTEAFFGQGTRLTVV.